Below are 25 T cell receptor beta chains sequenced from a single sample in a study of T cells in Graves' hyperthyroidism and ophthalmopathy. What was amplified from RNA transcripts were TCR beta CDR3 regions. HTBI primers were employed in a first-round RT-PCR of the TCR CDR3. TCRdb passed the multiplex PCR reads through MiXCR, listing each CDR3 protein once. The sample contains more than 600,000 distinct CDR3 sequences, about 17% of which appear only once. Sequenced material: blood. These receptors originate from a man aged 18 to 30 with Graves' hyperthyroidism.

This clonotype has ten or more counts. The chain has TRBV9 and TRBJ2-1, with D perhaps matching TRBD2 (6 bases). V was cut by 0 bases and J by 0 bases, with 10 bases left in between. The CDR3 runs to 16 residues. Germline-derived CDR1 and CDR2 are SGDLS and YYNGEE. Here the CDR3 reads CASSVAPGVSYNEQFF. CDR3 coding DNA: TGTGCCAGCAGCGTAGCCCCGGGAGTCTCCTACAATGAGCAGTTCTTC.

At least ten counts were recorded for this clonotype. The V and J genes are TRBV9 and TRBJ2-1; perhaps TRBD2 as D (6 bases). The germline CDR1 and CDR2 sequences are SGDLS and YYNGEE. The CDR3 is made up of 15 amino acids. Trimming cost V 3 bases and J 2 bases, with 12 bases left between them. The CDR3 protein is CASSGGGITYNEQFF. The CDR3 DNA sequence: TGTGCCAGCAGCGGAGGCGGGATTACCTACAATGAGCAGTTCTTC. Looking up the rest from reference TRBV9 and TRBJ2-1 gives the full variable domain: DSGVTQTPKHLITATGQRVTLRCSPRSGDLSVYWYQQSLDQGLQFLIQYYNGEERAKGNILERFSAQQFPDLHSELNLSSLELGDSALYFCASSGGGITYNEQFFGPGTRLTVL.

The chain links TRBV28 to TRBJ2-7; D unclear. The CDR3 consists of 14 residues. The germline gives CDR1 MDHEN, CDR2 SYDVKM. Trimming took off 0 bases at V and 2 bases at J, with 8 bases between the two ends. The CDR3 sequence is CASSLWPGPYEQYF. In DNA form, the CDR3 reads TGTGCCAGCAGTTTATGGCCGGGTCCCTACGAGCAGTACTTC.

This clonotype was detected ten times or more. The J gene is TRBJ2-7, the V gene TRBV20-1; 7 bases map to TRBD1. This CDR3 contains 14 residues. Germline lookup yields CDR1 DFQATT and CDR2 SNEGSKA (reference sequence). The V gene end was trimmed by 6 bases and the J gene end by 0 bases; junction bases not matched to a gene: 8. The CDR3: CSAGKGAHSYEQYF. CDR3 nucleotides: TGCAGTGCGGGGAAGGGGGCTCACTCCTACGAGCAGTACTTC.

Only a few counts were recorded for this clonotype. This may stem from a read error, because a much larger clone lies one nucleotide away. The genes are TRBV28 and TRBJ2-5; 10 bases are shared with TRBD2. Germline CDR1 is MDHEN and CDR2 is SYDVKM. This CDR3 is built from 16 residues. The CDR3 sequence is CASSLWSGRVQGTQYF. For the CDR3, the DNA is TGTGCCAGCAGTTTATGGAGCGGGAGGGTCCAAGGGACCCAGTACTTC.

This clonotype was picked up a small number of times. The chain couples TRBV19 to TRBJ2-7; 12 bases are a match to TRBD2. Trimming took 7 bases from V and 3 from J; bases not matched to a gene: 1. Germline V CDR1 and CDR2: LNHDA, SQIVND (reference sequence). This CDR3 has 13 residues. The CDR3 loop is CASKGLAGYEQYF. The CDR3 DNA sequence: TGTGCCAGTAAGGGACTAGCGGGCTACGAGCAGTACTTC.

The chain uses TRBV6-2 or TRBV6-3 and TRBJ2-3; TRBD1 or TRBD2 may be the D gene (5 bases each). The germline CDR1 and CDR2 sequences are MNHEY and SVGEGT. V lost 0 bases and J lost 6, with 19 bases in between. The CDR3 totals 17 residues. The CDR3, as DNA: TGTGCCAGCAGTTACTCGAATACAGGCGGGTTTGGGGATACGCAGTATTTT. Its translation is CASSYSNTGGFGDTQYF.

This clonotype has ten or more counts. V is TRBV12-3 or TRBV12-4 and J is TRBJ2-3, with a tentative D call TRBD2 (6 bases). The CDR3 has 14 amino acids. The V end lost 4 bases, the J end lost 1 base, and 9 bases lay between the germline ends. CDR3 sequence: CASSSGLGTDTQYF. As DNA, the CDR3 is TGTGCCAGCAGTTCGGGACTGGGCACAGATACGCAGTATTTT.

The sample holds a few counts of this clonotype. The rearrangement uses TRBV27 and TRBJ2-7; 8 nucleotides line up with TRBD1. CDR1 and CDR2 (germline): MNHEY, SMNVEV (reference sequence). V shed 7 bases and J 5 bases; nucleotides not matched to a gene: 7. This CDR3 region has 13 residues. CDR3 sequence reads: CASKKTGVHEQYF. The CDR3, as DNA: TGTGCCAGCAAAAAGACAGGGGTTCACGAGCAGTACTTC.

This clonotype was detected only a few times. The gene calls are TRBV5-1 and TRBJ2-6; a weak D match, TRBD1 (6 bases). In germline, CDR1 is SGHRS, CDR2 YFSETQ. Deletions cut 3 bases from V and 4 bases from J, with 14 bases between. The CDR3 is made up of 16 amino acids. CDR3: CASSWKQGSGANVLTF. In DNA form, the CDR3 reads TGCGCCAGCAGCTGGAAACAGGGTTCCGGGGCCAACGTCCTGACTTTC.

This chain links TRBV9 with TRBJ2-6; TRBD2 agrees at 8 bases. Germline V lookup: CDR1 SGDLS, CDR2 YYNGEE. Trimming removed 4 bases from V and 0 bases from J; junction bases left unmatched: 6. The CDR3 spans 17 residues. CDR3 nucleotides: TGTGCCAGCAGCCCTCGAGGGACTAGCTCTGGGGCCAACGTCCTGACTTTC. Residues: CASSPRGTSSGANVLTF. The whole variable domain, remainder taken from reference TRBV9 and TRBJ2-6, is DSGVTQTPKHLITATGQRVTLRCSPRSGDLSVYWYQQSLDQGLQFLIQYYNGEERAKGNILERFSAQQFPDLHSELNLSSLELGDSALYFCASSPRGTSSGANVLTFGAGSRLTVL.

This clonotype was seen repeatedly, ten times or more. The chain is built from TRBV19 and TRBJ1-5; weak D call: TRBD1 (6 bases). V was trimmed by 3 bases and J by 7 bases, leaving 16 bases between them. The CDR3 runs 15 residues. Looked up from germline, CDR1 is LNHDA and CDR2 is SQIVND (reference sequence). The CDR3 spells CASSISAGAWQPQHF. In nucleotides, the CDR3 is TGTGCCAGTAGTATTTCGGCGGGGGCCTGGCAGCCCCAGCATTTT.

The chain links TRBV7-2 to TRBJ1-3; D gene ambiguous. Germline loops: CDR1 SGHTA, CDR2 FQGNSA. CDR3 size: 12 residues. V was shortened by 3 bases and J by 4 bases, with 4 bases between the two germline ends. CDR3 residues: CASSFNGNTIYF. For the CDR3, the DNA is TGTGCCAGCAGCTTTAACGGAAACACCATATATTTT.

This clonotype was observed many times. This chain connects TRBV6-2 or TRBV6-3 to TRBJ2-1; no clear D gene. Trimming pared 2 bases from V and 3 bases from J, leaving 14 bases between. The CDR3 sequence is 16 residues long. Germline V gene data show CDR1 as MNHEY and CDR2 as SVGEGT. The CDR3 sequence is CASSYGKFDFYNEQFF. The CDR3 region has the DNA TGTGCCAGCAGTTACGGGAAGTTCGACTTCTACAATGAGCAGTTCTTC.

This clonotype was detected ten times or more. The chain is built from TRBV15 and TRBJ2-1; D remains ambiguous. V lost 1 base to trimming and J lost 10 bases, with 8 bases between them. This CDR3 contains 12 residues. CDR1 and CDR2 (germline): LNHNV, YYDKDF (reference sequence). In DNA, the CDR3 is TGTGCCACCAGCAGAGGCCGAAACGAGCAGTTCTTC. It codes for CATSRGRNEQFF.

The CDR3 here is CASGQVYYNEQFF. CDR3 coding DNA: TGTGCCAGCGGACAGGTTTACTACAATGAGCAGTTCTTC. V usage is TRBV6-2 or TRBV6-3 and J usage is TRBJ2-1; TRBD1 matches 7 bases. With V trimmed by 8 bases and J by 3 bases, 4 bases remained unmatched. The CDR3 is 13 residues long. In germline, CDR1 is MNHEY, CDR2 SVGEGT.

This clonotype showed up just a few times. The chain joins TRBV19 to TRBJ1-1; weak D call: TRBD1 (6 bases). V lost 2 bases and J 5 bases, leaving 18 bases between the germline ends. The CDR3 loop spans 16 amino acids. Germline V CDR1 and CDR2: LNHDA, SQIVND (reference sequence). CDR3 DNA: TGTGCCAGTAGTATACATCGAATGGGGGGCCGGACTGAAGCTTTCTTT. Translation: CASSIHRMGGRTEAFF.

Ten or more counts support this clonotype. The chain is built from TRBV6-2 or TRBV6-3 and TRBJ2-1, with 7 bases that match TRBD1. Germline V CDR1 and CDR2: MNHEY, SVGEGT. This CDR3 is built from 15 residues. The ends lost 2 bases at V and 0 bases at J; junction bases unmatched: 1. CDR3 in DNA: TGTGCCAGCAGTTACGGGGACAGCTCCTACAATGAGCAGTTCTTC. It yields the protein CASSYGDSSYNEQFF.

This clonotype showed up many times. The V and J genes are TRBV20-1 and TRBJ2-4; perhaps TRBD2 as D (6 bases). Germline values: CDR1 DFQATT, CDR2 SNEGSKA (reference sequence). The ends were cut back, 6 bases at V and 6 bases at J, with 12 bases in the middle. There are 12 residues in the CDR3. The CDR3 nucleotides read TGCAGTGCCGGAGGGACTTCAAACATTCAGTACTTC. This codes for CSAGGTSNIQYF.

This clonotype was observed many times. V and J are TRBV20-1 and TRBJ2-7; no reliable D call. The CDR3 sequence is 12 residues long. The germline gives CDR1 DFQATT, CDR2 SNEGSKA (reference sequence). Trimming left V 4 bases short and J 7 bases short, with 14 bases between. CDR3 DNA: TGCAGTGCTAAGAGGACCCCCTTTGAGCAGTACTTC. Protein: CSAKRTPFEQYF.

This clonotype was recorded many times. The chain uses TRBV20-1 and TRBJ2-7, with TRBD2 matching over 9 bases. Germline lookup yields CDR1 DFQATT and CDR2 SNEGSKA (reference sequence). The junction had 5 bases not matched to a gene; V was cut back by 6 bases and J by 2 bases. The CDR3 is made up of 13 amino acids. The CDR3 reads CSATGLAAYEQYF. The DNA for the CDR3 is TGCAGTGCGACGGGACTAGCTGCCTACGAGCAGTACTTC.

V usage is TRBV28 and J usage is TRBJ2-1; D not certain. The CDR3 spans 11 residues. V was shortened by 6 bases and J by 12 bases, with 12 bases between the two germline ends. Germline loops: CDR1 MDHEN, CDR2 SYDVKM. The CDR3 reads CASSIWGGQFF. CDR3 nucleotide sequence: TGTGCCAGCAGCATTTGGGGTGGGCAGTTCTTC.

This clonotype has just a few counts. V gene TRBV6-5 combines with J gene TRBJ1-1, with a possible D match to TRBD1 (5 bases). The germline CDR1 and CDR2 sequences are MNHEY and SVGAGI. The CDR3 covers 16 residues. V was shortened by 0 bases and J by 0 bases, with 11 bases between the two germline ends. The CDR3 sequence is CASSYSTLTVNTEAFF. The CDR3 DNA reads TGTGCCAGCAGTTACTCGACCCTGACAGTGAACACTGAAGCTTTCTTT.

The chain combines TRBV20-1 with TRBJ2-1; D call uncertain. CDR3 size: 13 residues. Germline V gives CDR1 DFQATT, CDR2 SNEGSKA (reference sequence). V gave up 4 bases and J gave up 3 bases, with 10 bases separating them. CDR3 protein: CSAKGTNYNEQFF. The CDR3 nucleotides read TGCAGTGCTAAAGGAACTAACTACAATGAGCAGTTCTTC.

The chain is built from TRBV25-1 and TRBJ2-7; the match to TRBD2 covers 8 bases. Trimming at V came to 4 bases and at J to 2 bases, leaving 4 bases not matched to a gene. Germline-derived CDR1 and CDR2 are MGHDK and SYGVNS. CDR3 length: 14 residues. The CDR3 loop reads CASSAPGGPYEQYF. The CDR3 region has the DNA TGTGCCAGCAGTGCCCCGGGGGGGCCCTACGAGCAGTACTTC.